The next 13 T cell receptor beta chains were all read from a single sample in a study of CD8+ T cells in alopecia areata. Treatment noted: oral pan-JAK inhibitor, 5-10 mg twice daily. Sequencing used cDNA as its template, made by extracting RNA and reverse transcribing it. The method was immunoSEQ multiplex PCR; TCRdb's version includes in-frame clones alone and lacks a portion of them. The table lists roughly 250,000 clones, 60% of them singletons, with roughly 0.88% in the top ten. The sample in question was CD4+ T cells sorted from blood, obtained around week 54, from a patient treated with tofacitinib. The receptors come from a human donor with alopecia areata.

This chain links TRBV10-3 with TRBJ2-3; unclear D gene. There are 11 residues in the CDR3. V lost 9 bases, J lost 2 bases, and 6 bases lay in between. Germline V gene sequence: CDR1 ENHRY, CDR2 SYGVKD. CDR3 sequence (DNA): TGTGCCATTCCTCTCACAGATACGCAGTATTTT. Translating gives CAIPLTDTQYF.

In its sample, this clone was seen a few times. The rearrangement joins TRBV7-9 to TRBJ2-5; weak D call: TRBD1 (7 bases). The germline V gene encodes CDR1 SEHNR and CDR2 FQNEAQ (reference sequence). The CDR3 spans 17 residues. Trimming cost V 1 base and J 3 bases, with 18 bases left between them. CDR3 DNA sequence: TGTGCCAGCAGCTTAGTAGGAATCAGGGGGGCTAAAGAGACCCAGTACTTC. This translates into CASSLVGIRGAKETQYF.

This clone was counted only a few times. J is TRBJ2-5 and V is TRBV27; the D gene is possibly TRBD2 (7 bases). The CDR3 is 13 residues long. V was trimmed by 3 bases and J by 7 bases, leaving 12 bases between them. Germline V gene sequence: CDR1 MNHEY, CDR2 SMNVEV (reference sequence). CDR3: CASSFGGQRTQYF. The CDR3 DNA follows: TGTGCCAGCAGTTTCGGGGGGCAGAGGACCCAGTACTTC.

This rearrangement joins TRBV6-6 to TRBJ1-2; D perhaps matches TRBD1 (5 bases). The CDR3 length is 12 residues. The germline CDR1 and CDR2 sequences are MNHNY and SVGAGI (reference sequence). V was cut by 7 bases and J by 5 bases, with 11 bases left in between. The CDR3: CASTREGYGYTF. CDR3 DNA: TGTGCCAGCACCAGGGAGGGATATGGCTACACCTTC.

The chain is built from TRBV2 and TRBJ2-7; D ambiguous. Germline CDR1 reads SNHLY; CDR2 reads FYNNEI. The CDR3 consists of 17 residues. The V end was cut by 2 bases, the J end by 0 bases, with 17 bases between. CDR3 residues: CASSEIGWAVDSYEQYF. The CDR3 DNA reads as TGTGCCAGCAGTGAAATTGGTTGGGCAGTCGACTCCTACGAGCAGTACTTC.

The chain employs TRBV30 and TRBJ1-5; D is ambiguous. The ends were cut back, 2 bases at V and 4 bases at J, with 6 bases in the middle. Germline-derived CDR1 and CDR2 are GTSNPN and SVGIG (reference sequence). The CDR3 has 12 amino acids. CDR3 nucleotide sequence: TGTGCCTGGAGTCGCCCGAATCAGCCCCAGCATTTT. This codes for CAWSRPNQPQHF.

The chain recombines TRBV29-1 with TRBJ2-1; no firm D call. Trimming shortened V by 3 bases and J by 0 bases, and 12 bases separated the two germline ends. CDR1 SQVTM and CDR2 ANQGSEA come from the germline V gene. The CDR3 contains 15 residues. The CDR3: CSVDILASSYNEQFF. The CDR3 DNA is TGCAGCGTTGATATTTTGGCGAGCTCCTACAATGAGCAGTTCTTC.

In its sample, this clone was seen once. The CDR3 DNA reads TGTGCCAGCAGCTTAGTACAGGCGAACACCGGGGAGCTGTTTTTT. Translating it yields CASSLVQANTGELFF. The rearrangement joins TRBV7-2 to TRBJ2-2, with D possibly being TRBD1 (5 bases). Per the germline V gene, CDR1 is SGHTA and CDR2 is FQGNSA. The V and J ends lost 1 base and 0 bases respectively, with 6 bases between them. CDR3 length: 15 amino acids.

This clone was observed a handful of times. CDR3 amino acids: CASSEFGGKPGELFF. In DNA, the CDR3 is TGTGCCAGCAGTGAATTTGGAGGGAAGCCGGGGGAGCTGTTTTTT. The rearrangement joins TRBV25-1 to TRBJ2-2; the D gene is possibly TRBD2 (6 bases). Looked up from germline, CDR1 is MGHDK and CDR2 is SYGVNS. The CDR3 extends over 15 amino acids. V dropped 1 base and J dropped 8 bases, with 14 bases sitting between them.

This clone was seen more than once but under ten times. This chain connects TRBV5-1 to TRBJ2-1; 8 bases are a match to TRBD2. V lost 6 bases and J lost 7; bases outside the gene matches: 12. The CDR3 has 15 amino acids. Germline CDR1 and CDR2: SGHRS and YFSETQ. CDR3 nucleotide sequence: TGCGCCAGCACAACGGGACTAGGCTTCGGTAATGAGCAGTTCTTC. This encodes CASTTGLGFGNEQFF.

This clone was seen a single time. The chain combines TRBV25-1 with TRBJ1-3; D ambiguous. There are 17 residues in the CDR3. Trimming removed 4 bases at V and 0 bases at J, with 16 bases between. CDR1 MGHDK and CDR2 SYGVNS come from the germline V gene. In DNA, the CDR3 is TGTGCCAGCAGTGCCTCGGACGGCCTTTCCTCTGGAAACACCATATATTTT. Translating gives CASSASDGLSSGNTIYF.

Concerning this clone itself: This may stem from a read error, because a much larger clone lies one nucleotide away. The chain employs TRBV4-1 and TRBJ2-6; D uncertain. The CDR3 totals 16 residues. V lost 2 bases and J lost 0, with 8 bases in between. CDR1 is MGHRA and CDR2 is YSYEKL in the germline V gene. The chain's CDR3 is CASSQQAGSGANVLTF. CDR3 nucleotides: TGCGCCAGCAGCCAACAGGCCGGCTCTGGGGCCAACGTCCTGACTTTC.

The chain carries TRBV10-3 and TRBJ2-1; D is undetermined. The V and J ends lost 6 bases and 3 bases respectively, with 9 bases between them. The CDR3 sequence is 13 residues long. Per germline, CDR1 ENHRY and CDR2 SYGVKD. CDR3 DNA: TGTGCCATCAGAGCAGACAACTACAATGAGCAGTTCTTC. Translated, it gives CAIRADNYNEQFF.